These 21 T cell receptor beta chains were all obtained from the same sample, sequenced in a study of cytomegalovirus exposure and HLA in healthy donors. In the PCR, 60 Vbeta and 13 Jbeta primers were used. Clones were read by immunoSEQ multiplex PCR, and TCRdb kept only the in-frame ones, dropping some. In the table there are around 190,000 clones, 65% to 85% of which are singletons. Sequencing used PBMCs. The receptors stem from a woman between 18 and 29 years old in good health and CMV-seronegative.

This chain links TRBV7-9 with TRBJ2-3; TRBD1 might be the D (6 bases). The CDR3 consists of 15 residues. Trimming removed 1 base at V and 5 bases at J, with 13 bases between. The germline CDR1 and CDR2 sequences are SEHNR and FQNEAQ (reference sequence). This chain's CDR3 is CASSLGGPSGDTQYF. The CDR3 DNA reads as TGTGCCAGCAGCTTAGGGGGGCCGTCAGGAGATACGCAGTATTTT. Based on the CDR3 plus reference TRBV7-9 and TRBJ2-3, the full variable domain is DTGVSQNPRHKITKRGQNVTFRCDPISEHNRLYWYRQTLGQGPEFLTYFQNEAQLEKSRLLSDRFSAERPKGSFSTLEIQRTEQGDSAMYLCASSLGGPSGDTQYFGPGTRLTVL.

The rearrangement uses TRBV5-1 and TRBJ1-6, with D possibly matching TRBD1 (5 bases). This CDR3 has 13 amino acids. V was pared by 4 bases and J by 9 bases, with 11 bases between. Germline loops: CDR1 SGHRS, CDR2 YFSETQ. CDR3: CASSDTRVSPLHF. For the CDR3, the DNA is TGCGCCAGCAGCGACACCAGGGTTTCACCCCTCCACTTT.

The chain is built from TRBV27 and TRBJ1-2, with D unclear. This CDR3 is built from 15 residues. Between the trimmed V and J ends, which lost 7 bases and 2 bases, there was a span of 17 bases. Germline assignment: CDR1 MNHEY and CDR2 SMNVEV (reference sequence). CDR3 residues: CASTRTTGLNYGYTF. CDR3 coding DNA: TGTGCCAGCACTCGAACCACTGGACTCAACTATGGCTACACCTTC.

This chain joins TRBV28 and TRBJ2-3; D is unresolved. Germline V gene sequence: CDR1 MDHEN, CDR2 SYDVKM. The CDR3 runs to 13 residues. V shed 4 bases and J shed 4 bases, with 9 bases lying between them. The chain's CDR3 is CASSSEPSDTQYF. In DNA, the CDR3 is TGTGCCAGCAGTTCTGAGCCTTCAGATACGCAGTATTTT. The entire variable domain, with the rest obtained from reference TRBV28 and TRBJ2-3, is as follows: DVKVTQSSRYLVKRTGEKVFLECVQDMDHENMFWYRQDPGLGLRLIYFSYDVKMKEKGDIPEGYSVSREKKERFSLILESASTNQTSMYLCASSSEPSDTQYFGPGTRLTVL.

This clone was detected once. The gene calls are TRBV27 and TRBJ2-6, with TRBD1 matching 11 bases. Germline assignment: CDR1 MNHEY and CDR2 SMNVEV (reference sequence). The CDR3 consists of 16 residues. V dropped 7 bases and J dropped 3; count of bases not matched to a gene: 5. CDR3: CASKRTGGFGANVLTF. CDR3 DNA: TGTGCCAGCAAACGGACAGGGGGCTTTGGGGCCAACGTCCTGACTTTC.

This chain connects TRBV5-1 to TRBJ1-4; D perhaps matches TRBD1 (5 bases). V lost 5 bases, J lost 1 base, and 15 bases lay in between. CDR1 is SGHRS and CDR2 is YFSETQ in the germline V gene. The CDR3 extends over 16 amino acids. In nucleotides, the CDR3 is TGCGCCAGCAGAGCGGGCGGGGCCTTAACTAATGAAAAACTGTTTTTT. Protein product: CASRAGGALTNEKLFF.

J is TRBJ1-1 and V is TRBV7-3; possible D gene TRBD1, 6 bases. Per germline, CDR1 SGHTA and CDR2 FQGTGA. The CDR3 is 14 residues long. Trimming removed 4 bases from V and 6 bases from J, with 15 bases in between. The CDR3 DNA reads TGTGCCAGCAGCTCCCACAGGGATGGGGCTGAAGCTTTCTTT. Amino acid sequence: CASSSHRDGAEAFF.

The J gene is TRBJ2-1, the V gene TRBV5-1; 8 bases are a match to TRBD2. This CDR3 comprises 15 residues. After removal of 3 bases from V and 7 bases from J, the junction contained 9 bases not matched to a gene. From germline, CDR1 is SGHRS and CDR2 YFSETQ. In nucleotides, the CDR3 is TGCGCCAGCAGCTCCACGGGGGGGCCGGGGAATGAGCAGTTCTTC. This translates into CASSSTGGPGNEQFF.

There are a few counts of this clone. The chain links TRBV5-6 to TRBJ1-1; tentatively, D is TRBD1 (5 bases). Germline V gene lookup returns CDR1 SGHDT and CDR2 YYEEEE. With 2 bases removed from V and 2 bases from J, the gap between germline ends came to 10 bases. The CDR3 runs 14 residues. As DNA, the CDR3 is TGTGCCAGCAGCTTTCAGGGCCGAAACACTGAAGCTTTCTTT. Its translation is CASSFQGRNTEAFF.

This chain links TRBV7-9 with TRBJ2-2; no reliable D call. V was shortened by 5 bases and J by 7 bases, with 14 bases between the two germline ends. The CDR3 extends over 14 amino acids. Germline V gene sequence: CDR1 SEHNR, CDR2 FQNEAQ (reference sequence). The CDR3 nucleotides are TGTGCCAGCAGCCCTGGCTTTGATTTCGGGGAGCTGTTTTTT. Translated, it gives CASSPGFDFGELFF.

The table lists this clone with a few counts. The chain has TRBV9 and TRBJ2-1; the D gene is possibly TRBD2 (5 bases). Germline CDR1 reads SGDLS; CDR2 reads YYNGEE. CDR3 length: 16 amino acids. V was trimmed by 0 bases and J by 8 bases, leaving 18 bases between them. The CDR3: CASSVGVGASPHEQFF. The CDR3 nucleotides read TGTGCCAGCAGCGTAGGGGTGGGAGCATCCCCCCATGAGCAGTTCTTC.

This sequence joins TRBV28 and TRBJ2-5, with 13 bases aligning to TRBD2. This CDR3 comprises 17 residues. Trimming cost V 3 bases and J 1 base; bases outside gene matches: 5. The germline V gene has CDR1 MDHEN and CDR2 SYDVKM. The CDR3 nucleotides read TGTGCCAGCAGTTTTCGGGGGACTAGCGGGACCCAAGAGACCCAGTACTTC. Translation: CASSFRGTSGTQETQYF. Looking up the rest from reference TRBV28 and TRBJ2-5 gives the full variable domain: DVKVTQSSRYLVKRTGEKVFLECVQDMDHENMFWYRQDPGLGLRLIYFSYDVKMKEKGDIPEGYSVSREKKERFSLILESASTNQTSMYLCASSFRGTSGTQETQYFGPGTRLLVL.

The chain is built from TRBV9 and TRBJ2-3, with 14 bases that match TRBD2. Germline V CDR1 and CDR2: SGDLS, YYNGEE. The CDR3 extends over 19 amino acids. V shed 0 bases, J shed 0 bases, and the junction held 6 bases outside the gene matches. The CDR3 spells CASSVVGTSGGASTDTQYF. CDR3 nucleotides: TGTGCCAGCAGCGTAGTCGGGACTAGCGGGGGAGCTAGCACAGATACGCAGTATTTT.

The CDR3, as DNA: TGTGCCACCTCGAAGTGGGTTACAGGGGATTTAAAAAACATTCAGTACTTC. Its translation: CATSKWVTGDLKNIQYF. The chain joins TRBV28 to TRBJ2-4, with 7 nucleotides matching TRBD1. J was trimmed by 4 bases and V by 10 bases; bases with no gene match: 19. CDR1 and CDR2 (germline): MDHEN, SYDVKM. This CDR3 spans 17 amino acids.

The rearrangement uses TRBV10-1 and TRBJ1-6, with D perhaps matching TRBD1 (5 bases). The V end was cut by 6 bases, the J end by 5 bases, with 8 bases between. The CDR3 contains 13 residues. Germline V CDR1 and CDR2: WNHNN, SYGVQD (reference sequence). Written as DNA, the CDR3 is TGCGCCAGCAGCAGGGCTGATAATTCACCCCTCCACTTT. Amino acid sequence: CASSRADNSPLHF.

This clone was counted a few times. This chain connects TRBV15 to TRBJ2-7, with D maybe TRBD1 (5 bases). The V end lost 1 base, the J end lost 0 bases, and 13 bases lay between the germline ends. The germline CDR1 and CDR2 sequences are LNHNV and YYDKDF (reference sequence). CDR3 length equals 16 residues. The CDR3 nucleotides read TGTGCCACCAGCAGAGCGTACGGAACAGGCTCCTACGAGCAGTACTTC. Its protein is CATSRAYGTGSYEQYF.

This chain uses TRBV7-9 with TRBJ1-2, with D maybe TRBD1 (5 bases). The V gene lost 6 bases and the J gene lost 5 bases, with 16 bases spanning the gap. The CDR3 loop spans 14 amino acids. Germline V gives CDR1 SEHNR, CDR2 FQNEAQ (reference sequence). The CDR3 nucleotides are TGTGCCAGCAGTTCCACCTGGGGCGCTTATGGCTACACCTTC. This codes for CASSSTWGAYGYTF. Together with reference TRBV7-9 and TRBJ1-2, the CDR3 gives the full variable domain: DTGVSQNPRHKITKRGQNVTFRCDPISEHNRLYWYRQTLGQGPEFLTYFQNEAQLEKSRLLSDRFSAERPKGSFSTLEIQRTEQGDSAMYLCASSSTWGAYGYTFGSGTRLTVV.

The chain combines TRBV27 with TRBJ1-1; D is undetermined. V gave up 1 base and J gave up 0 bases, with 9 bases separating them. This CDR3 contains 15 residues. The germline gives CDR1 MNHEY, CDR2 SMNVEV (reference sequence). Written as DNA, the CDR3 is TGTGCCAGCAGTTTATTAGGGAGTATGAACACTGAAGCTTTCTTT. Protein product: CASSLLGSMNTEAFF.

A few counts support this clone. The rearrangement links TRBV5-1 to TRBJ2-1, with 9 bases identical to TRBD2. J gave up 0 bases and V 6 bases, and 4 bases lay outside the gene matches. The CDR3 length is 15 residues. CDR1 SGHRS and CDR2 YFSETQ come from the germline V gene. CDR3 residues: CASKTSGSSYNEQFF. The CDR3 coding sequence is TGCGCCAGCAAGACTAGCGGAAGCTCCTACAATGAGCAGTTCTTC.

The chain links TRBV10-3 to TRBJ1-5; 7 positions match TRBD1. The CDR3 extends over 14 amino acids. Looked up from germline, CDR1 is ENHRY and CDR2 is SYGVKD. With 6 bases clipped from V and 3 bases from J, the junction kept 5 bases outside the gene matches. CDR3 bases: TGTGCCATCAGGGAGGGGGCCGACAATCAGCCCCAGCATTTT. It is translated as CAIREGADNQPQHF.

The chain links TRBV4-2 to TRBJ1-2, with 11 bases lining up with TRBD1. After removal of 7 bases from V and 1 base from J, the junction contained 8 bases not matched to a gene. Per germline, CDR1 LGHNA and CDR2 YNFKEQ. The CDR3 extends over 16 amino acids. The CDR3 sequence is CASTRSGTGGNYGYTF. CDR3 DNA: TGTGCCAGCACCCGTTCCGGGACAGGGGGTAACTATGGCTACACCTTC.